The rows below give T cell receptor delta chains drawn from one sample of a study of Vδ1+ human thymocytes. TCRdb re-called clones from the multiplex PCR reads using CATT. The table has 80,000 or so delta-chain clones, around 32% seen once. Sequences were obtained from Vdelta1+ gamma-delta thymocytes from the thymus. Every receptor here comes from a boy under three years old who had congenital heart surgery. The CDR3 runs from the conserved cysteine through the conserved F or W. The order of the fields is J gene, D gene, clone size, V gene, CDR3 DNA, CDR3 protein. The D gene is left open where the match is weak. Only part of the rows carry a size: once, few, many, or a class if the clone is expanded.

TRDJ1,.,.,TRDV1,TGTGCTCTTGGGGAACGCCCCCAGAGGTCCTACACCTACACCGATAAACTCATCTTT,CALGERPQRSYTYTDKLIF
TRDJ1,TRDD3,few,TRDV1,TGTGCTCTTGGGGAAAATAGGTTGGCTGGGGGATGTGAAACCGATAAACTCATCTTT,CALGENRLAGGCETDKLIF
TRDJ1,TRDD3,.,TRDV1,TGTGCTCTTGGGGAAACCTTATTCCTGGGTACTGGGGGATGCAAACTCATCTTT,CALGETLFLGTGGCKLIF
TRDJ1,TRDD3,.,TRDV1,TGTGCTCTTGGTTATCGGGTGATTCCGACGACTGGGGGATACACCGATAAACTCATCTTT,CALGYRVIPTTGGYTDKLIF
TRDJ1,.,.,TRDV1,TGTGCTCTTGGGGAACTCAGGTCTTCGGCCTTCCCTCTTTACACCGATAAACTCATCTTT,CALGELRSSAFPLYTDKLIF
TRDJ1,TRDD3,.,TRDV1,TGTGCTCTTGGGGAAAGCCTCCTTACTGGGGGATGGACCGATAAACTCATCTTT,CALGESLLTGGWTDKLIF
TRDJ1,TRDD3,.,TRDV1,TGTGCTCTTGGGACCATCACTACTGGGGTCGCGAGGTACACCGATAAACTCATCTTT,CALGTITTGVARYTDKLIF
TRDJ1,.,few,TRDV1,TGTGCTCTTGGGGGAGACCCCTTCCTACCCGTACTGGGGGGGCCCGATAAACTCATCTTT,CALGGDPFLPVLGGPDKLIF
TRDJ1,.,.,TRDV1,TGTGCTCTTGGGGAGGTCCAACGTTTGTACACCGATAAACTCATCTTT,CALGEVQRLYTDKLIF
TRDJ1,TRDD3,.,TRDV1,TGTGCTCTTGGGGAACTAGTTACGCCTTACTGGGGGATACGCTTGAACGATAAACTCATCTTT,CALGELVTPYWGIRLNDKLIF
TRDJ1,.,.,TRDV1,TGTGCTCTTGGGGAATGTGGGATAGCCTTTAAACTCATCTTT,CALGECGIAFKLIF
TRDJ1,TRDD3,few,TRDV1,TGTGCTCTTGGGGAAACGGGGGATTGCGCCGATAAACTCATCTTT,CALGETGDCADKLIF
TRDJ1,TRDD3,few,TRDV1,TGTGCTCTTGGGGACTTTCGAATTTGGGGGACCCGGCCAGGGGGGTCCGATAAACTCATCTTT,CALGDFRIWGTRPGGSDKLIF
TRDJ1,TRDD3,few,TRDV1,TGTGCTCTTGGGGAACTACGGGACGTCAAATTCCTACCTTTTGGTGGGGGATACGCGCCGTACACCGATAAACTCATCTTT,CALGELRDVKFLPFGGGYAPYTDKLIF
TRDJ1,TRDD3,.,TRDV1,TGTGCTCTTGGGGAACTTTCCCCCTCCGGGGATACGCGGTTTAAACTCATCTTT,CALGELSPSGDTRFKLIF
TRDJ1,.,.,TRDV1,TGTGCTCTTGGGGAATTCGGCCTTCCCCCTTTACTGGGGCTCAAACTCATCTTT,CALGEFGLPPLLGLKLIF
TRDJ1,TRDD2,.,TRDV1,TGTGCTCTTGGGGATCCTTCCTACCGGACCGATAAACTCATCTTT,CALGDPSYRTDKLIF
TRDJ1,TRDD3,.,TRDV1,TGTGCTCTTGGGGAATTCACCCCCTTATCGCGGTTCTACCTGGGGGACCCTTACCACACCGATAAACTCATCTTT,CALGEFTPLSRFYLGDPYHTDKLIF
TRDJ1,.,.,TRDV1,TGTGCTCTTGGGGAACCTACGGTTCACTACACCGATAAACTCATCTTT,CALGEPTVHYTDKLIF
TRDJ1,TRDD3,few,TRDV1,TGTGCTCTTGGGGTCGACCCACCGCCTTTGGGGGACTTAACCGATAAACTCATCTTT,CALGVDPPPLGDLTDKLIF
TRDJ1,.,once,TRDV1,TGTGCTCTTGGGGAAGAGTGGCAGGTTGGGGCCCTCTTCCTACCGAGGGGCAGCGGGCGTACTGGGGGGTACACCGATAAACTCATCTTT,CALGEEWQVGALFLPRGSGRTGGYTDKLIF
TRDJ1,.,.,TRDV3,TGTGCCTTTGGCCTCCTGGGGACCCACGGCAGTCGCGGTAAACTCATCTTT,CAFGLLGTHGSRGKLIF
TRDJ1,TRDD3,few,TRDV1,TGTGCTCTTGGGGAACGGGATTCCCTGTCCGATCGTACTGGGGGATACTACACCGATAAACTCATCTTT,CALGERDSLSDRTGGYYTDKLIF